These 25 T cell receptor beta chains share one sample of origin, sequenced in a study of T cell responses to AZD1222 COVID-19 vaccine listed by TCRdb under 2021. The method was the immunoSEQ multiplex PCR assay. This is the immuneACCESS table as TCRdb keeps it, with only in-frame sequences that have V and J called. A part of the clones is gone; compared with another copy, unresolved V genes explain less than half, and the rest is unexplained. This sample is represented by some 80,000 clones; 85% to 90% of them were singletons. The top ten constitute about 5.7% of the sample. Explained via the paper, the time point label denotes: baseline before first vaccination. The starting material was peripheral blood, obtained on day 0 of AZD1222 vaccination. These receptors were taken from an adult in good health.

The chain couples TRBV11-2 to TRBJ2-7; maybe TRBD2 (6 bases). This CDR3 is built from 13 residues. Trimming took 5 bases from V and 2 from J, leaving 10 bases between them. The germline V gene has CDR1 SGHAT and CDR2 FQNNGV. CDR3 in amino acids: CASSPGGAYEQYF. Written as DNA, the CDR3 is TGTGCCAGCAGCCCCGGAGGGGCCTACGAGCAGTACTTC.

This chain joins TRBV15 and TRBJ1-5; D call uncertain. Germline assignment: CDR1 LNHNV and CDR2 YYDKDF (reference sequence). The germline V and J ends were trimmed by 4 bases and 2 bases, with 9 bases remaining between them. The CDR3 is 14 residues long. The DNA of the CDR3 is TGTGCCACCAGCAAGGGAGGAGGCAATCAGCCCCAGCATTTT. This encodes CATSKGGGNQPQHF.

The rearrangement joins TRBV18 to TRBJ1-2; a weak D match, TRBD1 (5 bases). Germline CDR1 and CDR2: KGHSH and LQKENI. V was shortened by 2 bases and J by 5 bases, with 15 bases between the two germline ends. CDR3 length equals 15 residues. This CDR3 is CASSPETRETYGYTF. CDR3 nucleotides: TGTGCCAGCTCACCAGAAACCAGGGAAACATATGGCTACACCTTC.

This rearrangement joins TRBV12-5 to TRBJ1-4; D is perhaps TRBD1 (5 bases). V dropped 0 bases and J dropped 2 bases, with 16 bases sitting between them. CDR1 is LGHNT and CDR2 is FRNRAP in the germline V gene. This CDR3 has 18 amino acids. CDR3 nucleotide sequence: TGTGCTAGTGGTTTGGTACATAGGGGAAAGTCGACTAATGAAAAACTGTTTTTT. Protein product: CASGLVHRGKSTNEKLFF.

This chain uses TRBV5-6 with TRBJ1-2; no definite D call. V was trimmed by 0 bases and J by 2 bases, leaving 5 bases between them. The CDR3 has 13 amino acids. CDR1 SGHDT and CDR2 YYEEEE come from the germline V gene. CDR3 DNA sequence: TGTGCCAGCAGCTTGGCCGGGAACTATGGCTACACCTTC. It yields the protein CASSLAGNYGYTF.

The chain carries TRBV20-1 and TRBJ1-2; no clear D gene. The CDR3 has 11 residues. Per germline, CDR1 DFQATT and CDR2 SNEGSKA (reference sequence). CDR3 nucleotide sequence: TGCAGAGCGAAAGGACTAAATGGCTACACCTTC. This gives the protein CRAKGLNGYTF.

The gene calls are TRBV19 and TRBJ2-1; 7 nucleotides align to TRBD2. Germline V lookup: CDR1 LNHDA, CDR2 SQIVND (reference sequence). This CDR3 has 13 residues. Trimming cost V 5 bases and J 9 bases; bases outside gene matches: 7. The CDR3 loop is CASSVLGGSEQFF. As DNA, the CDR3 is TGTGCCAGTAGTGTCTTGGGGGGGAGTGAGCAGTTCTTC.

V is TRBV14 and J is TRBJ2-1; 7 bases fit TRBD2. This CDR3 has 14 amino acids. Per the germline V gene, CDR1 is SGHDN and CDR2 is FVKESK. V was clipped by 0 bases and J by 5 bases; unmatched bases: 1. The CDR3 is CASSQELAHNEQFF. CDR3 DNA: TGTGCCAGCAGCCAAGAACTAGCGCACAATGAGCAGTTCTTC.

In its sample, this clone was seen once. This chain uses TRBV19 with TRBJ2-3; the match to TRBD2 covers 10 bases. With 6 bases clipped from V and 10 bases from J, the junction kept 16 bases outside the gene matches. The CDR3 runs to 16 residues. CDR1 LNHDA and CDR2 SQIVND come from the germline V gene (reference sequence). CDR3 in DNA: TGTGCCAGTAGCCATCTACTAGCGGGGATACTAGACGCGCAGTATTTT. The encoded protein is CASSHLLAGILDAQYF.

V and J are TRBV4-2 and TRBJ2-3; D gene ambiguous. Germline V gives CDR1 LGHNA, CDR2 YNFKEQ. Trimming shortened V by 4 bases and J by 2 bases, and 10 bases separated the two germline ends. The length of the CDR3 is 14 residues. The CDR3 reads CASSLRQITDTQYF. CDR3 nucleotides: TGTGCCAGCAGCCTCCGGCAGATCACAGATACGCAGTATTTT.

J is TRBJ2-5 and V is TRBV9; 11 nucleotides agree with TRBD2. The length of the CDR3 is 15 residues. With 3 bases clipped from V and 5 bases from J, the junction kept 6 bases outside the gene matches. From germline, CDR1 is SGDLS and CDR2 YYNGEE. This CDR3 is CASSGSSGGWETQYF. The CDR3, as DNA: TGTGCCAGCAGCGGATCTAGCGGGGGGTGGGAGACCCAGTACTTC.

The chain links TRBV18 to TRBJ1-1; 7 positions agree with TRBD1. Germline CDR1 KGHSH, CDR2 LQKENI. The CDR3 sequence is 14 residues long. V gave up 4 bases and J gave up 0 bases; unmatched junction bases: 2. CDR3 region: CASSRDSMNTEAFF. As DNA, the CDR3 is TGTGCCAGCTCACGGGACAGTATGAACACTGAAGCTTTCTTT.

V usage is TRBV4-2 and J usage is TRBJ2-1, with D possibly TRBD2 on 7 matching bases. The germline gives CDR1 LGHNA, CDR2 YNFKEQ. This CDR3 is 17 amino acids long. Trimming pared 2 bases from V and 4 bases from J, leaving 18 bases between. The CDR3 spells CASSQRTAGSLYNEQFF. The CDR3 DNA follows: TGTGCCAGCAGCCAAAGGACAGCGGGGAGCTTATACAATGAGCAGTTCTTC.

The chain uses TRBV19 and TRBJ2-7, with a weak D call TRBD2 (6 bases). The CDR3 spans 14 residues. Deletions cut 5 bases from V and 5 bases from J, with 16 bases between. Germline V gene sequence: CDR1 LNHDA, CDR2 SQIVND (reference sequence). The CDR3 DNA follows: TGTGCCAGTAGTCTAATCGGAGGGGCCCACGAGCAGTACTTC. It specifies CASSLIGGAHEQYF.

The CDR3 bases are TGTGCCAGCAGCATCACCTCTGGAAACACCATATATTTT. Translated: CASSITSGNTIYF. The chain couples TRBV6-5 to TRBJ1-3, with no clear D. Between the trimmed V and J ends, which lost 6 bases and 0 bases, there was a span of 6 bases. Germline V gene lookup returns CDR1 MNHEY and CDR2 SVGAGI. The CDR3 sequence is 13 residues long.

The chain couples TRBV19 to TRBJ2-5, with a tentative D call TRBD1 (6 bases). The V end lost 1 base, the J end lost 3 bases, and 12 bases lay between the germline ends. Germline V gives CDR1 LNHDA, CDR2 SQIVND (reference sequence). CDR3 length equals 15 residues. CDR3 region: CASSIVGAGEETQYF. CDR3 sequence (DNA): TGTGCCAGTAGTATAGTGGGGGCAGGGGAAGAGACCCAGTACTTC.

The chain is built from TRBV3-1 (or the pseudogene TRBV3-2) and TRBJ2-7, with unresolved D. The CDR3 loop spans 15 amino acids. The V gene lost 4 bases and the J gene lost 0 bases, with 13 bases spanning the gap. Germline-derived CDR1 and CDR2 are LGHDT and YNNKEL (reference sequence). CDR3 amino acids: CASSRPRGNSYEQYF. The CDR3 DNA reads TGTGCCAGCAGCCGCCCTCGCGGTAACTCCTACGAGCAGTACTTC.

J is TRBJ1-1 and V is TRBV18; 8 bases match TRBD1. The CDR3 consists of 13 residues. With V trimmed by 0 bases and J by 11 bases, 5 bases remained unmatched. Germline CDR1 reads KGHSH; CDR2 reads LQKENI. DNA for the CDR3: TGTGCCAGCTCACCACCCGGACAGGGAAGGGCTTTCTTT. Translated, it gives CASSPPGQGRAFF.

This chain connects TRBV5-1 to TRBJ2-7, with D unresolved. Looked up from germline, CDR1 is SGHRS and CDR2 is YFSETQ. This CDR3 spans 15 amino acids. V lost 3 bases and J 2 bases, leaving 15 bases between the germline ends. In nucleotides, the CDR3 is TGCGCCAGCAGCTCCCAAAGCCGGACGACCTACGAGCAGTACTTC. This sequence encodes CASSSQSRTTYEQYF.

This rearrangement joins TRBV4-1 to TRBJ2-1, with 8 bases fitting TRBD2. V was clipped by 1 base and J by 4 bases; unmatched bases: 3. This CDR3 is built from 15 residues. Germline CDR1 MGHRA, CDR2 YSYEKL. CDR3 amino acids: CASSQGLAGYNEQFF. The CDR3 bases are TGCGCCAGCAGCCAAGGCCTAGCGGGTTACAATGAGCAGTTCTTC.

The chain combines TRBV11-2 with TRBJ1-5, with no clear D. This CDR3 spans 12 amino acids. Trimming removed 5 bases at V and 3 bases at J, with 5 bases between. Looked up from germline, CDR1 is SGHAT and CDR2 is FQNNGV. The CDR3 DNA reads as TGTGCCAGCAGCAAGGACAATCAGCCCCAGCATTTT. Its translation: CASSKDNQPQHF.

The chain employs TRBV5-6 and TRBJ1-1, with D hard to call. Germline V lookup: CDR1 SGHDT, CDR2 YYEEEE. This CDR3 is 14 amino acids long. V lost 0 bases, J lost 4 bases, and 10 bases lay in between. CDR3 region: CASSLVRSGTEAFF. DNA for the CDR3: TGTGCCAGCAGCTTGGTAAGGTCGGGCACTGAAGCTTTCTTT.

This chain connects TRBV4-2 to TRBJ2-3, with D perhaps TRBD2 (7 bases). From germline, CDR1 is LGHNA and CDR2 YNFKEQ. The CDR3 length is 19 residues. V shed 0 bases and J shed 3 bases, with 22 bases lying between them. The CDR3 sequence is CASSQDFRNWGGATDTQYF. CDR3 nucleotides: TGTGCCAGCAGCCAAGACTTCCGGAATTGGGGGGGGGCGACAGATACGCAGTATTTT.

This clone has a handful of counts. The genes are TRBV15 and TRBJ1-5; unclear D gene. The germline CDR1 and CDR2 sequences are LNHNV and YYDKDF (reference sequence). V was trimmed by 2 bases and J by 1 base, leaving 9 bases between them. The CDR3 is 15 residues long. CDR3 sequence reads: CATSRSLESNQPQHF. The CDR3, as DNA: TGTGCCACCAGCAGATCCTTGGAGAGCAATCAGCCCCAGCATTTT.

The V call is TRBV18, the J call TRBJ1-5; 9 nucleotides agree with TRBD1. V lost 3 bases and J lost 5; bases outside the gene matches: 8. The CDR3 length is 16 residues. In germline, CDR1 is KGHSH, CDR2 LQKENI. The CDR3 DNA follows: TGTGCCAGCTCACCGAATGGACAGGGGCTCCATCAGCCCCAGCATTTT. It translates to CASSPNGQGLHQPQHF.